Sequencing of this T cell receptor beta chain was carried out in a study of blood T cell repertoires in COVID-19. Overall study: Acute and convalescent COVID-19 samples came from the United States, Italy and Spain. PBMCs, B-cell-depleted T cells, or T cells provided the cDNA or gDNA that made up the material.

Authors' processing steps: Amplified reference gene primers provided the basis for estimating nucleated cell counts. Data came from immunoSEQ multiplex PCR; TCRdb stores just in-frame clones and leaves some out. That table supplies the V and J calls and clone size; D and trimming were determined from the DNA. The repertoire has about 130,000 clones, about 80% of them found once; the top ten carry approximately 12%. CDR1 is LGHDT and CDR2 is YNNKEL in the germline V gene (reference sequence). The CDR3 has 14 residues. V shed 6 bases, J shed 4 bases, and the junction held 8 bases outside the gene matches.

J is TRBJ1-2 and V is TRBV3-1 (or the pseudogene TRBV3-2), with TRBD1 matching over 7 bases. The sequencing sample was made of peripheral blood. The receptor was derived from a man aged 55 to 70 with acute or convalescent COVID-19. CDR3 coding DNA: TGTGCCAGCAGTCGAACGACAGGGCGCTATGGCTACACCTTC. As protein: CASSRTTGRYGYTF.